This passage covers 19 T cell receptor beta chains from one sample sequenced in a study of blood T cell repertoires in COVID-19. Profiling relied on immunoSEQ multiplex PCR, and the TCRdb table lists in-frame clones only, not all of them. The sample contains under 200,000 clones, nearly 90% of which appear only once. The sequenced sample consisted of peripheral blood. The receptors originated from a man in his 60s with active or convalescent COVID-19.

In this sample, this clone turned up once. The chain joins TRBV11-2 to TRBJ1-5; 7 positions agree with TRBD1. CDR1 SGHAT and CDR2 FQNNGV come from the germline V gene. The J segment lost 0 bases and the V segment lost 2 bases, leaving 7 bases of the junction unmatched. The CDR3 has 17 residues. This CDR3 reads CASSLRGREYSNQPQHF. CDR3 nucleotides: TGTGCCAGCAGCTTAAGGGGGCGCGAATATAGCAATCAGCCCCAGCATTTT.

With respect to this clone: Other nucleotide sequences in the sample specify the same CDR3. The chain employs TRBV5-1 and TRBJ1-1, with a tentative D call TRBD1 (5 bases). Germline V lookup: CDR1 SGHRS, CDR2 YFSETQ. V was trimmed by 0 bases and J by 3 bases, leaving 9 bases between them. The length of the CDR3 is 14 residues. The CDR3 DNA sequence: TGCGCCAGCAGCTTGGCCGGCAGGGACACTGAAGCTTTCTTT. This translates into CASSLAGRDTEAFF.

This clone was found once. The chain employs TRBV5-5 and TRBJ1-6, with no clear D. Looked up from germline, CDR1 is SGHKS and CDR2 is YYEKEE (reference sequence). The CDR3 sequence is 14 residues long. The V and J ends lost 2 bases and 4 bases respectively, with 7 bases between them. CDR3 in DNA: TGTGCCAGCAGCTTACAGTCATATAATTCACCCCTCCACTTT. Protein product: CASSLQSYNSPLHF.

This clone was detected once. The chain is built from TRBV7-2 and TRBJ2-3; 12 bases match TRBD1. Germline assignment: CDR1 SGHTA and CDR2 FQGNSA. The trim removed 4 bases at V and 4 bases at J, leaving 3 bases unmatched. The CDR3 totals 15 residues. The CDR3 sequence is CASSWGTGGADTQYF. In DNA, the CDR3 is TGTGCCAGCAGCTGGGGGACAGGGGGCGCAGATACGCAGTATTTT.

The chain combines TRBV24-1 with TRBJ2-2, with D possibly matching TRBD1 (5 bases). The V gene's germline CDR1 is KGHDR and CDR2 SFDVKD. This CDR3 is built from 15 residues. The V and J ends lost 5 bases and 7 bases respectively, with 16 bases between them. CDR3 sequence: CATSGQGVLNGELFF. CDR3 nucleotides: TGTGCCACCAGTGGCCAGGGTGTCCTAAACGGGGAGCTGTTTTTT.

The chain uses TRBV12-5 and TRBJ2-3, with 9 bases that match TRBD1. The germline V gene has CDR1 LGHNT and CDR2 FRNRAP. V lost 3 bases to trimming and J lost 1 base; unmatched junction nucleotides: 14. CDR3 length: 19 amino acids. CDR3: CASGFTQTSRTGGTDTQYF. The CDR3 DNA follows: TGTGCTAGTGGTTTTACACAAACCTCCCGGACAGGGGGCACAGATACGCAGTATTTT.

CDR3 sequence reads: CASSSIAGAYEQYF. CDR3 DNA sequence: TGCGCCAGCAGCTCTATAGCGGGGGCCTACGAGCAGTACTTC. The rearrangement joins TRBV5-1 to TRBJ2-7; 9 positions agree with TRBD2. The CDR3 contains 14 residues. The V segment lost 3 bases and the J segment 2 bases; nucleotides outside the gene matches: 3. The germline gives CDR1 SGHRS, CDR2 YFSETQ.

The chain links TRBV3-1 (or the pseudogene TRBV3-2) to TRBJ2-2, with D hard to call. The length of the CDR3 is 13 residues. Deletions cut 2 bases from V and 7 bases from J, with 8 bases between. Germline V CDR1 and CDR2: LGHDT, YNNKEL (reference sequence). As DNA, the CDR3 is TGTGCCAGCAGCCAATCCCGAGTCGGGGAGCTGTTTTTT. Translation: CASSQSRVGELFF.

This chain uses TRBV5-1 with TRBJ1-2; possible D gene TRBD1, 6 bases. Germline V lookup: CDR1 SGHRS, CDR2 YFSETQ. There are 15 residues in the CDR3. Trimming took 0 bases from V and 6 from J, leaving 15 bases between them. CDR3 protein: CASSLEGRGINGYTF. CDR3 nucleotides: TGCGCCAGCAGCTTGGAAGGCAGGGGTATCAATGGCTACACCTTC. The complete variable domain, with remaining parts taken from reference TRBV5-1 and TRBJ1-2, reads KAGVTQTPRYLIKTRGQQVTLSCSPISGHRSVSWYQQTPGQGLQFLFEYFSETQRNKGNFPGRFSGRQFSNSRSEMNVSTLELGDSALYLCASSLEGRGINGYTFGSGTRLTVV.

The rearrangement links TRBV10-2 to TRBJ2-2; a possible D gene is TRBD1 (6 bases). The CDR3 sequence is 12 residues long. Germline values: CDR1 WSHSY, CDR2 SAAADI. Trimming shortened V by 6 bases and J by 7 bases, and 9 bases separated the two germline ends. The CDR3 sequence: CASRTGGGELFF. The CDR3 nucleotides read TGCGCCAGCAGGACAGGTGGCGGGGAGCTGTTTTTT.

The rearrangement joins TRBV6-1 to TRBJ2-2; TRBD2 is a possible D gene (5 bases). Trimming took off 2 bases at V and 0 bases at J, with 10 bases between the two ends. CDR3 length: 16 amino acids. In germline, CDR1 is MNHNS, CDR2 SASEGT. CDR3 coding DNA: TGTGCCAGCAGTGAAAGGTCCGGGGCGAACACCGGGGAGCTGTTTTTT. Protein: CASSERSGANTGELFF.

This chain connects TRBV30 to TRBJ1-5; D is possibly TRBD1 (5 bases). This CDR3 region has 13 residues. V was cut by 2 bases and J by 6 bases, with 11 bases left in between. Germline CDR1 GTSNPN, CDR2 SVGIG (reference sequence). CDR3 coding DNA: TGTGCCTGGAGTCGGGGGGTCACTCAGCCCCAGCATTTT. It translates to CAWSRGVTQPQHF.

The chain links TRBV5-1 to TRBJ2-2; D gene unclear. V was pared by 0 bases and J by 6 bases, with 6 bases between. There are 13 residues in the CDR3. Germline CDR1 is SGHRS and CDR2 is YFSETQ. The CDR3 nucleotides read TGCGCCAGCAGCTTGGATCCGGCCGGGGAGCTGTTTTTT. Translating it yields CASSLDPAGELFF.

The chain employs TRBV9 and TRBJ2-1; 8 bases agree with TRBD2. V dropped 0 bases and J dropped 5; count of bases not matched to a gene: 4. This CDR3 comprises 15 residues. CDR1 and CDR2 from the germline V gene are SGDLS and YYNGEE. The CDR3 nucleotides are TGTGCCAGCAGCGTAGCGGGGGGGTATAACAATGAGCAGTTCTTC. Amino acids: CASSVAGGYNNEQFF.

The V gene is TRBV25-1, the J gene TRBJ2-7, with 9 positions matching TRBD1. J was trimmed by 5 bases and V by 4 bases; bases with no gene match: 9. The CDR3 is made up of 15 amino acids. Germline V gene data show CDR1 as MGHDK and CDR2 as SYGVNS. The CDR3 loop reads CASSGDRDRVNEQYF. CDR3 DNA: TGTGCCAGCAGTGGAGACCGGGACAGGGTAAACGAGCAGTACTTC.

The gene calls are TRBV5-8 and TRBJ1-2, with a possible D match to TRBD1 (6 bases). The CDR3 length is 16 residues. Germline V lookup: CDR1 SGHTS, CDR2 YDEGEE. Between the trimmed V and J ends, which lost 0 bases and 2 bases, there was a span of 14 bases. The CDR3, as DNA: TGTGCCAGCAGCTTGGGGCACAGGGTATCCAACTATGGCTACACCTTC. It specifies CASSLGHRVSNYGYTF.

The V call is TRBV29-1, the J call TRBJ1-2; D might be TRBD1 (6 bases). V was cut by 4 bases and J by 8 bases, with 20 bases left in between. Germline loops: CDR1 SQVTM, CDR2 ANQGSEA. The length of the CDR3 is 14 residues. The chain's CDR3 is CSVVSSTGLDGYTF. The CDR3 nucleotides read TGCAGCGTTGTTTCATCTACAGGGTTGGACGGCTACACCTTC.

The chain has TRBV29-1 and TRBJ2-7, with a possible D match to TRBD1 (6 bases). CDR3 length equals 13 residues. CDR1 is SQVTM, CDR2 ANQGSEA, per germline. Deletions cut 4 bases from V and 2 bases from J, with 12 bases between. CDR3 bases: TGCAGCGTTGGGGGCGAGGGGGCCTACGAGCAGTACTTC. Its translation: CSVGGEGAYEQYF.

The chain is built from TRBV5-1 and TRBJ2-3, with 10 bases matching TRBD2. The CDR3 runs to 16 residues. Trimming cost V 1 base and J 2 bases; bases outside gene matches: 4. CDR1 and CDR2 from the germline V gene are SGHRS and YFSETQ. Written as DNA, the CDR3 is TGCGCCAGCAGCTTGAGCCTAGCGGGGGACACAGATACGCAGTATTTT. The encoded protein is CASSLSLAGDTDTQYF.